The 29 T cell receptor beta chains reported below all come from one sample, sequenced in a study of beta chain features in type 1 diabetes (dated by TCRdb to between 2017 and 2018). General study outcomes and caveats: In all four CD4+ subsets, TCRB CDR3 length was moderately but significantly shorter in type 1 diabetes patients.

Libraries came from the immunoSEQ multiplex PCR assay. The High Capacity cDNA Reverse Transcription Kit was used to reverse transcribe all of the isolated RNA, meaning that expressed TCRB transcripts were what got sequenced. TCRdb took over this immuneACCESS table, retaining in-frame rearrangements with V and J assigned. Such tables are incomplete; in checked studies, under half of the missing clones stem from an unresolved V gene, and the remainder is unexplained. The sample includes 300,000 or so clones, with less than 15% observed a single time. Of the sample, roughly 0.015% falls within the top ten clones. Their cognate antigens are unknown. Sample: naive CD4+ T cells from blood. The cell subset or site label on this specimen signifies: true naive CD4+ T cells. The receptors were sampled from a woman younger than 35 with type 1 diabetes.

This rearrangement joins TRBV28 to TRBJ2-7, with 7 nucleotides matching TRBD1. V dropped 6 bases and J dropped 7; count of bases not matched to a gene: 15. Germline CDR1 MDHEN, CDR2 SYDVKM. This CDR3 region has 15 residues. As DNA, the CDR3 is TGTGCCAGCAGGAACCGGGACAGCCGGCCGGGGGAGCAGTACTTC. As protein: CASRNRDSRPGEQYF.

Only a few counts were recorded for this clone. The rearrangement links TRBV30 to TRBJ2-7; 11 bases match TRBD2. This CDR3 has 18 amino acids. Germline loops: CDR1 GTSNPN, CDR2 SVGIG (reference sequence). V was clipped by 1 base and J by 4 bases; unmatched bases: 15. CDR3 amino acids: CAWSATFSRVAGGYEQYV. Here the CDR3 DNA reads TGTGCCTGGAGTGCCACGTTTTCCCGAGTAGCGGGAGGGTACGAGCAGTACGTC.

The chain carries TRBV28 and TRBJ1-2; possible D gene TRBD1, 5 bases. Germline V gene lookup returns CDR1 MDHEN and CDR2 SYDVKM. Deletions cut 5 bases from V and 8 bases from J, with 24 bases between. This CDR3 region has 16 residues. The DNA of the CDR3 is TGTGCCAGCAGTCCCGCCGCGGGGGATAGAGGGCTGGGCTACACCTTC. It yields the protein CASSPAAGDRGLGYTF.

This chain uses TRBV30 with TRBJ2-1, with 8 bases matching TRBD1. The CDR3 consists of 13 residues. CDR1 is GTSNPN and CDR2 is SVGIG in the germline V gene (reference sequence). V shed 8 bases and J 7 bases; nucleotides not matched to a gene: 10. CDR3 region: CATKRQGQNEQFF. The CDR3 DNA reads TGTGCCACTAAGAGACAGGGGCAGAATGAGCAGTTCTTC.

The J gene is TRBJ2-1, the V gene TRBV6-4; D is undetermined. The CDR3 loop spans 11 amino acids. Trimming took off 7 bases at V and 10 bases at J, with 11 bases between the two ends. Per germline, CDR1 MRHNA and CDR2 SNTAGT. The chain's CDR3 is CASKLPAEQFF. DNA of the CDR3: TGTGCCAGCAAACTCCCCGCGGAGCAGTTCTTC.

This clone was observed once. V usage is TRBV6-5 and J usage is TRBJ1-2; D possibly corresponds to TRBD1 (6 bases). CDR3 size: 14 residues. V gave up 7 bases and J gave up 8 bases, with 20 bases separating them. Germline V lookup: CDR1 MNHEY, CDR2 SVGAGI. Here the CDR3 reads CASTYRGGAEGYTF. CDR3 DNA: TGTGCCAGCACTTATCGCGGGGGGGCGGAAGGCTACACCTTC.

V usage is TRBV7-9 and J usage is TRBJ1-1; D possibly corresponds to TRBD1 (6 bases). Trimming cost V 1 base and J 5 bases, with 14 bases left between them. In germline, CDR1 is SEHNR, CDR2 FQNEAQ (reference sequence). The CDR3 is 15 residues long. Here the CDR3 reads CASSLGGGGWTEAFF. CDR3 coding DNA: TGTGCCAGCAGCTTAGGAGGGGGAGGGTGGACTGAAGCTTTCTTT.

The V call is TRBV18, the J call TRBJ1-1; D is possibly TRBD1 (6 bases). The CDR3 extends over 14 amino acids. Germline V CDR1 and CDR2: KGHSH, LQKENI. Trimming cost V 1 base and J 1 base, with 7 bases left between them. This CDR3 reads CASSPLGGNTEAFF. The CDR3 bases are TGTGCCAGCTCACCACTAGGGGGGAACACTGAAGCTTTCTTT.

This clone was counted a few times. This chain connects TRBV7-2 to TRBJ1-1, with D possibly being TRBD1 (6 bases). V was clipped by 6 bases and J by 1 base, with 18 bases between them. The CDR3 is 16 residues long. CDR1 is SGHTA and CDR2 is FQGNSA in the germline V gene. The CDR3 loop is CASRPTSGTPNTEAFF. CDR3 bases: TGTGCCAGCAGGCCAACCTCCGGGACACCGAACACTGAAGCTTTCTTT.

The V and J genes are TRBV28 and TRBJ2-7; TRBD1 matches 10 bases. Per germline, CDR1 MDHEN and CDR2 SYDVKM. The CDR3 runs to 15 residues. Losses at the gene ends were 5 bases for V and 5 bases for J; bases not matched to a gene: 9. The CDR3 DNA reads TGTGCCAGCAGTCCCCGTGGGACAGGGGACCACGAGCAGTACTTC. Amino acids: CASSPRGTGDHEQYF.

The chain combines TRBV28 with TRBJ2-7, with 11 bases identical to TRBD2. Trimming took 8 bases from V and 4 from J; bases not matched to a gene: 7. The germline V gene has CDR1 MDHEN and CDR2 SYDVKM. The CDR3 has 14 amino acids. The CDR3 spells CASHRLAGRYEQYF. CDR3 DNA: TGTGCCAGCCACAGACTAGCGGGGCGATACGAGCAGTACTTC.

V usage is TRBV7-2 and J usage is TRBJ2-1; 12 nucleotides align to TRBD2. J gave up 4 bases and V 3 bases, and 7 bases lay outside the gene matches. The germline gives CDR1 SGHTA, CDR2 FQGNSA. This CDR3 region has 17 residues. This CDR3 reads CASSLDGLAGYYNEQFF. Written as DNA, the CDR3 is TGTGCCAGCAGCTTGGACGGACTAGCGGGGTATTACAATGAGCAGTTCTTC.

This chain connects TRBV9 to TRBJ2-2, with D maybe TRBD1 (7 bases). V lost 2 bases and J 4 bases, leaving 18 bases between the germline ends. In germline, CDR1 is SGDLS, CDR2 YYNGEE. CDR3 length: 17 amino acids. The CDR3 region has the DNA TGTGCCAGCAGCGTGGGAGGACAGGCGGGTTCCACCGGGGAGCTGTTTTTT. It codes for CASSVGGQAGSTGELFF.

The CDR3 is CASSVALREGQETQYF. CDR3 sequence (DNA): TGTGCCAGCAGCGTAGCCCTTCGGGAGGGACAAGAGACCCAGTACTTC. The genes are TRBV9 and TRBJ2-5, with TRBD2 identical over 8 bases. In germline, CDR1 is SGDLS, CDR2 YYNGEE. Unmatched junction bases numbered 6, after V lost 0 bases and J lost 2 bases. The CDR3 is 16 amino acids.

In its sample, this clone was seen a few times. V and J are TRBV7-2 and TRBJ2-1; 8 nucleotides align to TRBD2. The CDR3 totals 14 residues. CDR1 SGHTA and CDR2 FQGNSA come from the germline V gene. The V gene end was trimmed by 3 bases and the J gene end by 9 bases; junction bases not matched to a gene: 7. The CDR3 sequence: CASSFPGLASEQFF. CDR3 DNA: TGTGCCAGCAGCTTTCCAGGACTAGCAAGTGAGCAGTTCTTC.

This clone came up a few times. CDR3 protein: CSVGAGTQETQYF. In DNA form, the CDR3 reads TGCAGCGTAGGGGCAGGGACTCAAGAGACCCAGTACTTC. J is TRBJ2-5 and V is TRBV29-1, with TRBD2 as a possible D gene (6 bases). This CDR3 is built from 13 residues. V lost 6 bases to trimming and J lost 2 bases, with 13 bases between them. Germline CDR1 SQVTM, CDR2 ANQGSEA.

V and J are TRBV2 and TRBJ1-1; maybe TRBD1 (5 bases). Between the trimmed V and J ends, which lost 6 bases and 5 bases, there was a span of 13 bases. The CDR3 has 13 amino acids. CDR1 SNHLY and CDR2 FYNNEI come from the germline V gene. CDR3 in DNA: TGTGCCAGCAGCCCTGACGGGGGGACTGAAGCTTTCTTT. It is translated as CASSPDGGTEAFF.

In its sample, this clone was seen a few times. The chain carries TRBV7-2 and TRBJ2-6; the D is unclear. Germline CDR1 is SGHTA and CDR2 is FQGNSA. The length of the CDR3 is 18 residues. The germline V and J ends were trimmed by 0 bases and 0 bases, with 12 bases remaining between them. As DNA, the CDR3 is TGTGCCAGCAGCTTAGCGGTTCGACAATTCTCTGGGGCCAACGTCCTGACTTTC. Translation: CASSLAVRQFSGANVLTF.

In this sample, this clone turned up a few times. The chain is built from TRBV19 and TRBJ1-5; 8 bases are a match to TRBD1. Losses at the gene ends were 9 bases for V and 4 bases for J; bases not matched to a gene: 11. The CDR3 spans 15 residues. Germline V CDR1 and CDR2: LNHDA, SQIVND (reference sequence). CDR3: CASTKRTGYNQPQHF. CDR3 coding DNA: TGTGCCAGCACAAAAAGGACAGGGTATAATCAGCCCCAGCATTTT.

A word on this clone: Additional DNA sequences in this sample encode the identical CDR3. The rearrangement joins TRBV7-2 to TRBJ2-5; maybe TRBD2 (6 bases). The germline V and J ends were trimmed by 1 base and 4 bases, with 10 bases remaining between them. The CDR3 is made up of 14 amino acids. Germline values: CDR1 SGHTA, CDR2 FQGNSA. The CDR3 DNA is TGTGCCAGCAGCTTAGGGGCGCGGGGAGAGACCCAGTACTTC. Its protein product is CASSLGARGETQYF. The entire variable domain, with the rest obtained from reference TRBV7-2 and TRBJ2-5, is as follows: GAGVSQSPSNKVTEKGKDVELRCDPISGHTALYWYRQSLGQGLEFLIYFQGNSAPDKSGLPSDRFSAERTGGSVSTLTIQRTQQEDSAVYLCASSLGARGETQYFGPGTRLLVL.

The CDR3 region is CASTIPPGGELFF. DNA of the CDR3: TGTGCCAGTACCATCCCCCCCGGGGGGGAGCTGTTTTTT. The chain recombines TRBV19 with TRBJ2-2; D unresolved. The V gene lost 7 bases and the J gene lost 8 bases, with 14 bases spanning the gap. Germline V gives CDR1 LNHDA, CDR2 SQIVND (reference sequence). CDR3 length equals 13 residues.

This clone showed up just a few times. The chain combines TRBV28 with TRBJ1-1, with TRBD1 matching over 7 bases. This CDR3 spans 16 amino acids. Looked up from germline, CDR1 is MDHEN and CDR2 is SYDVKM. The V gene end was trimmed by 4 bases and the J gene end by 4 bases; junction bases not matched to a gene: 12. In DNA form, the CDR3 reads TGTGCCAGCAGTTCCCCCCGGGACAGCCTGAGCACTGAAGCTTTCTTT. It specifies CASSSPRDSLSTEAFF.

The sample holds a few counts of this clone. As DNA, the CDR3 is TGTGCCAGCAGTCATCCTCGATGGGGGGACCGGGCAGATACGCAGTATTTT. Its translation is CASSHPRWGDRADTQYF. This rearrangement joins TRBV27 to TRBJ2-3; weak D call: TRBD2 (6 bases). Germline loops: CDR1 MNHEY, CDR2 SMNVEV (reference sequence). V lost 5 bases to trimming and J lost 4 bases, with 22 bases between them. The CDR3 is 17 amino acids.

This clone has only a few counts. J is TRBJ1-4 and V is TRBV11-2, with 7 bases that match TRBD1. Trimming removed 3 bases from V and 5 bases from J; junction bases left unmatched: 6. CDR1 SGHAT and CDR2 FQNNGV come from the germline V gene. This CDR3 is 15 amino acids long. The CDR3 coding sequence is TGTGCCAGCAGCTTTCGCCGGACAGGCAATGAAAAACTGTTTTTT. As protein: CASSFRRTGNEKLFF.

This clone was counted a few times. The CDR3 DNA follows: TGCGCCAGCAGCCCCCGGACAGAGGCCCTATATGGCTACACCTTC. Its protein is CASSPRTEALYGYTF. The V gene is TRBV4-1, the J gene TRBJ1-2; D is perhaps TRBD1 (6 bases). V shed 4 bases and J shed 5 bases, with 17 bases lying between them. Germline loops: CDR1 MGHRA, CDR2 YSYEKL. There are 15 residues in the CDR3.

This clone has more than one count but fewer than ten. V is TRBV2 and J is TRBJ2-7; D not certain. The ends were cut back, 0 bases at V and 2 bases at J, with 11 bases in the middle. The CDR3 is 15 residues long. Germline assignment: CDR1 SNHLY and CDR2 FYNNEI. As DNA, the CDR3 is TGTGCCAGCAGTGAAGCAGGCGGAAGCCCCTACGAGCAGTACTTC. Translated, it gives CASSEAGGSPYEQYF.

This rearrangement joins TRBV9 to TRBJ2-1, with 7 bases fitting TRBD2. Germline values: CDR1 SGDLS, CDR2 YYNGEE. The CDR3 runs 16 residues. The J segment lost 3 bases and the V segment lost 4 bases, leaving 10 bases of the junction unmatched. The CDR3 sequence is CASSIVGLAVYNEQFF. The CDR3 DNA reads TGTGCCAGCAGCATTGTAGGTCTAGCGGTCTACAATGAGCAGTTCTTC.

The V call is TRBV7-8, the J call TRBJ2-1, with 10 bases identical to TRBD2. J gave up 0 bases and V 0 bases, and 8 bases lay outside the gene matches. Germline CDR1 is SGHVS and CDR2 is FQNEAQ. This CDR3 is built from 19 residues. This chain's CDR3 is CASSLARTSGPSSYNEQFF. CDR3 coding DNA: TGTGCCAGCAGCTTAGCTCGGACTAGCGGACCCAGCTCCTACAATGAGCAGTTCTTC.

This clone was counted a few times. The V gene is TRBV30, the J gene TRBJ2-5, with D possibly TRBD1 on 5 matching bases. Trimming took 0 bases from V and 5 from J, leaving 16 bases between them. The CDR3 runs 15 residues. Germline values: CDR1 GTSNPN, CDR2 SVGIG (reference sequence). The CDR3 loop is CAWSVRAGFGETQYF. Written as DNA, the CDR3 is TGTGCCTGGAGTGTACGAGCAGGGTTTGGCGAGACCCAGTACTTC.